The 20 T cell receptor beta chains listed next were all sequenced from one sample in a study of early T cells in non-severe SARS-CoV-2 infection. TCRdb re-derived calls from the 5' RACE reads in MiXCR, one entry per CDR3 protein. The profile shows about 59,000 distinct CDR3 sequences, approximately 13% of them singletons. The sequenced sample was whole blood, obtained at baseline. The origin of the receptors is an adult who was a healthcare worker with PCR-confirmed SARS-CoV-2 infection or an uninfected control (not recorded which).

The table lists this clonotype with many counts. J is TRBJ2-7 and V is TRBV11-2; D is undetermined. V was shortened by 3 bases and J by 7 bases, with 10 bases between the two germline ends. This CDR3 has 12 amino acids. Germline V gene lookup returns CDR1 SGHAT and CDR2 FQNNGV. CDR3 nucleotides: TGTGCCAGCAGCTTGGGGATAGAGGAGCAGTACTTC. This sequence encodes CASSLGIEEQYF.

This clonotype occurred many times. This chain connects TRBV19 to TRBJ2-3; a possible D gene is TRBD2 (5 bases). The CDR3 covers 16 residues. In germline, CDR1 is LNHDA, CDR2 SQIVND (reference sequence). V dropped 6 bases and J dropped 0 bases, with 16 bases sitting between them. DNA for the CDR3: TGTGCCAGTAGAGGGAGTAGGCGACAAAGCACAGATACGCAGTATTTT. Translation gives CASRGSRRQSTDTQYF.

This clonotype was counted between two and nine times. V and J are TRBV20-1 and TRBJ1-1; a weak D match, TRBD1 (6 bases). The V end lost 4 bases, the J end lost 0 bases, and 15 bases lay between the germline ends. CDR1 and CDR2 from the germline V gene are DFQATT and SNEGSKA (reference sequence). The CDR3 totals 15 residues. The CDR3 sequence: CSATNPGTMNTEAFF. CDR3 sequence (DNA): TGCAGTGCTACGAATCCCGGGACAATGAACACTGAAGCTTTCTTT.

About this clonotype: Mismatch with germline at one junction end may stem from a read error. The chain combines TRBV4-1 with TRBJ2-1, with TRBD2 matching over 13 bases. Germline V gene data show CDR1 as MGHRA and CDR2 as YSYEKL. There are 14 residues in the CDR3. The CDR3 region is CASIPVLAGGPPIF. CDR3 DNA: TGCGCCAGCATCCCCGTACTAGCGGGAGGGCCCCCAATCTTC.

This clonotype occurred a few times. This chain links TRBV7-2 with TRBJ2-3, with 11 bases identical to TRBD2. The CDR3 has 15 residues. Germline trimming cut 5 bases from V and 4 bases from J; bases unmatched to any gene: 5. Germline V CDR1 and CDR2: SGHTA, FQGNSA. The CDR3 DNA reads TGTGCCAGCAGCCGAACTAGCGGGAGCGCAGATACGCAGTATTTT. Its protein is CASSRTSGSADTQYF.

This clonotype was detected many times. The chain links TRBV14 to TRBJ2-5; D may be TRBD1 or TRBD2 (5 bases each). The V gene's germline CDR1 is SGHDN and CDR2 FVKESK. Trimming shortened V by 3 bases and J by 5 bases, and 16 bases separated the two germline ends. The CDR3 sequence is 15 residues long. CDR3 region: CASSHVTGLWETQYF. CDR3 in DNA: TGTGCCAGCAGCCATGTAACAGGACTGTGGGAGACCCAGTACTTC.

The chain joins TRBV5-1 to TRBJ2-7; no clear D gene. CDR3 size: 13 residues. The germline gives CDR1 SGHRS, CDR2 YFSETQ. V was shortened by 0 bases and J by 4 bases, with 8 bases between the two germline ends. Here the CDR3 DNA reads TGCGCCAGCAGCTTGGCCGCAGCATACGAGCAGTACTTC. Translating gives CASSLAAAYEQYF.

The chain is built from TRBV14 and TRBJ2-2; 10 nucleotides agree with TRBD1. Losses at the gene ends were 4 bases for V and 1 base for J; bases not matched to a gene: 3. The germline CDR1 and CDR2 sequences are SGHDN and FVKESK. This CDR3 comprises 16 residues. The CDR3 loop reads CASSRRDRGNTGELFF. In DNA form, the CDR3 reads TGTGCCAGCAGCCGCCGGGACAGGGGGAACACCGGGGAGCTGTTTTTT.

This clonotype was observed at least ten times. The V gene is TRBV3-1, the J gene TRBJ2-5; 9 bases line up with TRBD1. The CDR3 contains 14 residues. Germline trimming cut 4 bases from V and 5 bases from J; bases unmatched to any gene: 5. Germline assignment: CDR1 LGHDT and CDR2 YNNKEL (reference sequence). This CDR3 reads CASSLGTGHETQYF. CDR3 DNA sequence: TGTGCCAGCAGCCTAGGGACAGGGCACGAGACCCAGTACTTC.

This clonotype turned up a few times. This chain joins TRBV7-3 and TRBJ2-3; no definite D call. V was pared by 0 bases and J by 2 bases, with 6 bases between. CDR3 size: 14 residues. The germline V gene has CDR1 SGHTA and CDR2 FQGTGA. CDR3 bases: TGTGCCAGCAGCTTAACTCCCCTCACAGATACGCAGTATTTT. Amino acids: CASSLTPLTDTQYF.

This clonotype has at least ten counts. The rearrangement joins TRBV30 to TRBJ2-6, with D hard to call. The V end lost 7 bases, the J end lost 0 bases, and 10 bases lay between the germline ends. Germline CDR1 and CDR2: GTSNPN and SVGIG (reference sequence). This CDR3 spans 14 amino acids. CDR3 DNA sequence: TGTGCCTCCCCGGTACCCTCTGGGGCCAACGTCCTGACTTTC. Amino acid sequence: CASPVPSGANVLTF. Full variable domain (rest looked up from reference TRBV30 and TRBJ2-6): SQTIHQWPATLVQPVGSPLSLECTVEGTSNPNLYWYRQAAGRGLQLLFYSVGIGQISSEVPQNLSASRPQDRQFILSSKKLLLSDSGFYLCASPVPSGANVLTFGAGSRLTVL.

This clonotype was seen a handful of times. V gene TRBV10-2 combines with J gene TRBJ2-3, with 8 positions matching TRBD2. CDR3 length: 16 amino acids. The V gene end was trimmed by 5 bases and the J gene end by 4 bases; junction bases not matched to a gene: 11. CDR1 WSHSY and CDR2 SAAADI come from the germline V gene. The CDR3 sequence: CASSQTGLAGSDTQYF. The CDR3 DNA reads as TGCGCCAGCAGTCAAACTGGACTAGCCGGTTCAGATACGCAGTATTTT.

This clonotype was detected a few times. The chain has TRBV18 and TRBJ1-2; 9 bases line up with TRBD1. Germline V gene data show CDR1 as KGHSH and CDR2 as LQKENI. The V gene end was trimmed by 8 bases and the J gene end by 4 bases; junction bases not matched to a gene: 17. The CDR3 runs 17 residues. The CDR3 sequence: CASRTTGTGSPLYGYTF. The CDR3 DNA sequence: TGTGCCAGCCGTACCACCGGGACAGGGTCCCCCCTCTATGGCTACACCTTC.

The V and J genes are TRBV6-6 and TRBJ2-1; possibly TRBD1 for D (6 bases). Per the germline V gene, CDR1 is MNHNY and CDR2 is SVGAGI (reference sequence). The CDR3 extends over 15 amino acids. Deletions cut 4 bases from V and 0 bases from J, with 10 bases between. For the CDR3, the DNA is TGTGCCAGCAGTTTCGGACAGCCCTCCTACAATGAGCAGTTCTTC. Translation: CASSFGQPSYNEQFF.

The genes are TRBV4-3 and TRBJ2-1; 10 bases agree with TRBD2. CDR3 size: 18 residues. The germline V gene has CDR1 LGHNA and CDR2 YSLEER. The V segment lost 0 bases and the J segment 7 bases; nucleotides outside the gene matches: 12. The CDR3 here is CASSQDIASGRARNEQFF. The CDR3 region has the DNA TGCGCCAGCAGCCAAGATATTGCCAGCGGGAGGGCCAGGAATGAGCAGTTCTTC.

This clonotype was observed a few times. The gene calls are TRBV30 and TRBJ1-1; D is undetermined. Germline V gene data show CDR1 as GTSNPN and CDR2 as SVGIG (reference sequence). The V gene lost 4 bases and the J gene lost 6 bases, with 9 bases spanning the gap. The CDR3 extends over 11 amino acids. The CDR3 loop reads CAWTPGSEAFF. The CDR3 DNA follows: TGTGCCTGGACCCCGGGGTCTGAAGCTTTCTTT.

This clonotype was seen only a few times. This chain connects TRBV9 to TRBJ2-3; D perhaps matches TRBD1 (6 bases). This CDR3 has 14 amino acids. In germline, CDR1 is SGDLS, CDR2 YYNGEE. The germline V and J ends were trimmed by 3 bases and 0 bases, with 8 bases remaining between them. CDR3 coding DNA: TGTGCCAGCAGCGGGACAGCCAGCACAGATACGCAGTATTTT. Translated: CASSGTASTDTQYF.

The chain is built from TRBV9 and TRBJ2-3; tentative D call: TRBD2 (5 bases). Germline CDR1 and CDR2: SGDLS and YYNGEE. The V end was cut by 3 bases, the J end by 4 bases, with 9 bases between. The CDR3 runs 13 residues. CDR3 protein: CASSGELADTQYF. In DNA form, the CDR3 reads TGTGCCAGCAGCGGGGAACTAGCAGATACGCAGTATTTT.

This clonotype came up many times. J is TRBJ1-2 and V is TRBV29-1, with a tentative D call TRBD1 (6 bases). This CDR3 is 12 amino acids long. Trimming removed 7 bases from V and 4 bases from J, with 13 bases in between. The germline CDR1 and CDR2 sequences are SQVTM and ANQGSEA. CDR3 bases: TGCAGCGGGGAACAGGGACCCTATGGCTACACCTTC. This sequence encodes CSGEQGPYGYTF.

The chain couples TRBV6-5 to TRBJ2-7; 8 bases are shared with TRBD1. V lost 6 bases, J lost 11 bases, and 9 bases stayed unmatched. The CDR3 has 12 amino acids. CDR1 MNHEY and CDR2 SVGAGI come from the germline V gene. The CDR3 here is CASRTGQGLEYF. In nucleotides, the CDR3 is TGTGCCAGCAGGACCGGACAGGGCTTGGAGTACTTC.